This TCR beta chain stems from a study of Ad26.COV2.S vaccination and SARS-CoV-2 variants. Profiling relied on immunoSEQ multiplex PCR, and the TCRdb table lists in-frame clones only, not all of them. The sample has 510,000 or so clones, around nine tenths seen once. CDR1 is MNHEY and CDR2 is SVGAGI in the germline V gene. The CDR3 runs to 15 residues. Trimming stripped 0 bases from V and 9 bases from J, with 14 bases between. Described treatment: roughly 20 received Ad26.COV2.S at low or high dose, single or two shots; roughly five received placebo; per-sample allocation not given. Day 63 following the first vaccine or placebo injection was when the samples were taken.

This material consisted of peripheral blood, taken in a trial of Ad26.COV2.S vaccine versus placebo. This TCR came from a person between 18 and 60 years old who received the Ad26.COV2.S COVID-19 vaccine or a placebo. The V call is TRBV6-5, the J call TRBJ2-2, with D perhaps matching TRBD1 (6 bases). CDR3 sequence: CASSYSIRGSRELFF. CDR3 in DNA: TGTGCCAGCAGTTACTCCATCAGGGGTAGCCGGGAGCTGTTTTTT.